The 11 T cell receptor beta chains in this list originate from one sample, sequenced in a study of blood T cell repertoires in COVID-19. TCRdb's table, derived via immunoSEQ multiplex PCR, lists solely in-frame clones and lacks some. Of approximately 70,000 clones in the sample, around 90% were seen once. Source material: peripheral blood. All receptors derive from a human donor with active COVID-19. The donor label of this sample is uncertain.

The chain is built from TRBV30 and TRBJ2-1, with 8 positions matching TRBD2. This CDR3 has 14 residues. Per the germline V gene, CDR1 is GTSNPN and CDR2 is SVGIG (reference sequence). The V segment lost 4 bases and the J segment 3 bases; nucleotides outside the gene matches: 5. The CDR3 DNA reads TGTGCCTGGATTCGGGGGGGCGGCTACAATGAGCAGTTCTTC. Its translation: CAWIRGGGYNEQFF.

This clone occurred once. This chain connects TRBV3-1 (or the pseudogene TRBV3-2) to TRBJ1-6; D is undetermined. Germline V gene sequence: CDR1 LGHDT, CDR2 YNNKEL (reference sequence). The V end was cut by 3 bases, the J end by 6 bases, with 9 bases between. The CDR3 extends over 14 amino acids. As DNA, the CDR3 is TGTGCCAGCAGCCATAGCCACCTTAATTCACCCCTCCACTTT. This encodes CASSHSHLNSPLHF.

This sequence joins TRBV9 and TRBJ2-7, with D hard to call. This CDR3 has 14 amino acids. Germline lookup yields CDR1 SGDLS and CDR2 YYNGEE. Trimming removed 0 bases from V and 1 base from J, with 8 bases in between. CDR3 protein: CASSVGRQSYEQYF. The CDR3 region has the DNA TGTGCCAGCAGCGTAGGGCGGCAATCCTACGAGCAGTACTTC.

The chain is built from TRBV9 and TRBJ2-3, with D perhaps matching TRBD1 (5 bases). The CDR3 sequence is 15 residues long. V was pared by 4 bases and J by 1 base, with 13 bases between. Per germline, CDR1 SGDLS and CDR2 YYNGEE. The CDR3 loop is CASSPLGAGTDTQYF. CDR3 DNA: TGTGCCAGCAGCCCTCTTGGGGCTGGCACAGATACGCAGTATTTT.

V is TRBV27 and J is TRBJ1-2; 12 nucleotides align to TRBD1. The germline CDR1 and CDR2 sequences are MNHEY and SMNVEV (reference sequence). The V segment lost 4 bases and the J segment 8 bases; nucleotides outside the gene matches: 8. This CDR3 has 15 residues. CDR3 protein: CASSSPGQGAEGYTF. Here the CDR3 DNA reads TGTGCCAGCAGTTCCCCGGGACAGGGGGCTGAAGGCTACACCTTC.

The chain has TRBV5-1 and TRBJ1-4, with 8 bases matching TRBD1. Per germline, CDR1 SGHRS and CDR2 YFSETQ. V shed 0 bases, J shed 7 bases, and the junction held 5 bases outside the gene matches. The CDR3 contains 15 residues. CDR3 residues: CASSLEARGLEKLFF. The CDR3 DNA is TGCGCCAGCAGCTTGGAGGCCAGGGGGCTTGAAAAACTGTTTTTT.

V usage is TRBV5-5 and J usage is TRBJ1-1; 8 nucleotides match TRBD1. This CDR3 spans 15 amino acids. Germline-derived CDR1 and CDR2 are SGHKS and YYEKEE (reference sequence). V trimming: 1 base; J trimming: 4 bases; junction bases outside the gene matches: 6. The CDR3 DNA follows: TGTGCCAGCAGCTTGACCGGACAGGGTTTCACTGAAGCTTTCTTT. It yields the protein CASSLTGQGFTEAFF.

The chain links TRBV3-1 (or the pseudogene TRBV3-2) to TRBJ2-1, with TRBD2 matching 8 bases. The CDR3 is 15 amino acids. Unmatched junction bases numbered 6, after V lost 4 bases and J lost 4 bases. Germline V gene sequence: CDR1 LGHDT, CDR2 YNNKEL (reference sequence). This chain's CDR3 is CASSPTSGIYNEQFF. In nucleotides, the CDR3 is TGTGCCAGCAGCCCCACTAGCGGAATATACAATGAGCAGTTCTTC.

The V and J genes are TRBV10-2 and TRBJ2-5; 14 bases agree with TRBD2. The CDR3 runs to 16 residues. Germline CDR1 is WSHSY and CDR2 is SAAADI. With 4 bases clipped from V and 5 bases from J, the junction kept 6 bases outside the gene matches. This CDR3 reads CASSAGTSGSVETQYF. For the CDR3, the DNA is TGCGCCAGCAGTGCCGGGACTAGCGGGAGTGTTGAGACCCAGTACTTC.

The chain carries TRBV3-1 (or the pseudogene TRBV3-2) and TRBJ2-3, with D hard to call. The CDR3 contains 12 residues. V shed 0 bases and J shed 6 bases, with 4 bases lying between them. Germline CDR1 is LGHDT and CDR2 is YNNKEL (reference sequence). The CDR3 here is CASSQDRDTQYF. The CDR3 bases are TGTGCCAGCAGCCAAGACCGGGATACGCAGTATTTT.

The V gene is TRBV3-1 (or the pseudogene TRBV3-2), the J gene TRBJ2-7; 7 bases match TRBD2. Germline V gives CDR1 LGHDT, CDR2 YNNKEL (reference sequence). J gave up 4 bases and V 3 bases, and 3 bases lay outside the gene matches. The CDR3 runs 13 residues. The DNA for the CDR3 is TGTGCCAGCAGCCAGGTGGGAGGGTACGAGCAGTACTTC. Translation gives CASSQVGGYEQYF.